A single T cell receptor (beta chain) is shown here with its context. This clonotype has a count of ten or more. Its antigen is unknown. No much larger clone is present one base from it, and per-base qualities are unavailable. The sequencer was an Illumina HiSeq 1500. The public reads were reprocessed in TCRdb via fastp at Q25 and MiXCR, keeping in-frame beta chains. When rows share a CDR3 protein, they turn into one entry using the most common DNA and genes. Counted in this sample were some 320,000 distinct CDR3 sequences; more than 9% of them appeared once. The ten largest clones add up to roughly 4.5% of the sample. The sample comes from a study of T cell repertoires in cytomegalovirus infection (dated by TCRdb to the late 2010s). Study-wide context: Because public TCR beta signatures pointed to carriage of CMV infection together with the matching HLA type, the HLA type of each donor mattered for the analysis.

The CDR3 runs 14 amino acids, cysteine and phenylalanine included. CDR3 DNA only is kept here, 42 bases in frame from base 1. V has 5 bases trimmed and J has 1 base trimmed; junction bases matching no gene number 2. Via the germline V gene (reference sequence), CDR1 is DFQATT and CDR2 SNEGSKA. General findings and caveats noted by the study authors: The ex vivo response was dominated by HLA-C-restricted CMV-specific TCR beta clonotypes, which also provided the single most frequent clonotype in two of eight donors. In both this cohort and an independent cohort of 300 to 450 donors, the cumulative frequency of public TCR beta family members distinguished carriers of CMV infection plus the relevant HLA type.

Sequencing was carried out using PBMCs. The clonotype comes from a human donor in good health (CMV status not recorded). Some clones in this sample may be carry-over from other donors' samples. The chain is made from TRBV20-1 and TRBJ2-6; 7 junctional bases match TRBD1. The CDR3 in this case is CSALGQSGANVLTF. The sequence in DNA is TGCAGTGCTCTGGGACAGTCTGGGGCCAACGTCCTGACTTTC.